The 9 T cell receptor beta chains below come from one sample, sequenced in a study of T-cell memory formation after mild COVID-19. TCRdb ran MiXCR on the 5' RACE reads and lists one entry per CDR3 protein. The sample includes 350,000 to 500,000 distinct CDR3 sequences, more than 15% of them seen just once. Sequences were obtained from PBMCs or a T cell subset sorted from them (not recorded which). The receptors come from a man between 18 and 35 years old who had mild COVID-19 (a few samples of this study predate the infection). Cell type and time point are not known.

This clonotype was seen just once. The final CDR3 position lacks the conserved phenylalanine or tryptophan, pointing to a likely read error. The chain joins TRBV5-1 to TRBJ2-1, with D unclear. V lost 0 bases and J 8 bases, leaving 3 bases between the germline ends. This CDR3 is 11 amino acids long. Per the germline V gene, CDR1 is SGHRS and CDR2 is YFSETQ. CDR3 sequence: CASSLVDEQFL. The DNA for the CDR3 is TGCGCCAGCAGCTTGGTCGATGAGCAGTTCTTA.

The V and J genes are TRBV19 and TRBJ1-5; D is possibly TRBD1 (5 bases). The CDR3 consists of 15 residues. V was shortened by 7 bases and J by 1 base, with 14 bases between the two germline ends. The germline gives CDR1 LNHDA, CDR2 SQIVND (reference sequence). The CDR3 bases are TGTGCCAGTATGGAGGGGTGGAGGAGCAATCAGCCCCAGCATTTT. Residues: CASMEGWRSNQPQHF.

In nucleotides, the CDR3 is TGTGCCAGCAGCTCCCGCTACATGACAGGGAGGGCCACCGGGGAGCTGTTTTTT. It encodes CASSSRYMTGRATGELFF. The gene calls are TRBV7-8 and TRBJ2-2, with D possibly being TRBD1 or TRBD2 (7 bases each). With 4 bases removed from V and 4 bases from J, the gap between germline ends came to 22 bases. The CDR3 extends over 18 amino acids. Germline V gene lookup returns CDR1 SGHVS and CDR2 FQNEAQ.

The chain links TRBV20-1 to TRBJ2-1; TRBD1 is a possible D gene (6 bases). Germline V gives CDR1 DFQATT, CDR2 SNEGSKA (reference sequence). The CDR3 is 17 residues long. Trimming pared 0 bases from V and 3 bases from J, leaving 18 bases between. Written as DNA, the CDR3 is TGCAGTGCTAGAGACCCACACCGGGACACGAACTACAATGAGCAGTTCTTC. This gives the protein CSARDPHRDTNYNEQFF.

The V and J genes are TRBV5-5 and TRBJ2-5; 10 bases align to TRBD1. The CDR3 length is 17 residues. Per germline, CDR1 SGHKS and CDR2 YYEKEE (reference sequence). The ends lost 1 base at V and 3 bases at J; junction bases unmatched: 9. CDR3 DNA sequence: TGTGCCAGCAGCTTGATACTCACCGGGACAGGGGAAGAGACCCAGTACTTC. This sequence encodes CASSLILTGTGEETQYF. Full variable domain (outside the CDR3, taken from reference TRBV5-5 and TRBJ2-5): DAGVTQSPTHLIKTRGQQVTLRCSPISGHKSVSWYQQVLGQGPQFIFQYYEKEERGRGNFPDRFSARQFPNYSSELNVNALLLGDSALYLCASSLILTGTGEETQYFGPGTRLLVL.

This clonotype appeared a few times. V usage is TRBV6-2 or TRBV6-3 and J usage is TRBJ1-1, with D maybe TRBD1 (5 bases). Trimming shortened V by 4 bases and J by 0 bases, and 9 bases separated the two germline ends. CDR3 length equals 14 residues. Looked up from germline, CDR1 is MNHEY and CDR2 is SVGEGT. CDR3 protein: CASSWDGLNTEAFF. CDR3 DNA sequence: TGTGCCAGCAGTTGGGACGGGTTGAACACTGAAGCTTTCTTT.

This clonotype was counted at least ten times. Written as DNA, the CDR3 is TGTGCCACCAGCAGATCCAATAGGGGGGGGAATGAGCAGTTCTTC. It translates to CATSRSNRGGNEQFF. V usage is TRBV15 and J usage is TRBJ2-1, with D tentatively TRBD2 (7 bases). The germline V and J ends were trimmed by 2 bases and 7 bases, with 15 bases remaining between them. The length of the CDR3 is 15 residues. Germline V gene data show CDR1 as LNHNV and CDR2 as YYDKDF (reference sequence).

This clonotype appeared a few times. The chain joins TRBV15 to TRBJ1-6; D call uncertain. This CDR3 region has 13 residues. V was trimmed by 6 bases and J by 9 bases, leaving 12 bases between them. Germline V gene lookup returns CDR1 LNHNV and CDR2 YYDKDF (reference sequence). DNA of the CDR3: TGTGCCACCAGTCGGCAGGAAGGTTCACCCCTCCACTTT. This gives the protein CATSRQEGSPLHF.

This clonotype occurred a few times. V and J are TRBV7-2 and TRBJ2-1, with D unclear. The V end was cut by 3 bases, the J end by 5 bases, with 8 bases between. CDR3 size: 13 residues. Looked up from germline, CDR1 is SGHTA and CDR2 is FQGNSA. DNA for the CDR3: TGTGCCAGCAGCTTGAACACGGACAATGAGCAGTTCTTC. Translated, it gives CASSLNTDNEQFF.